These 28 T cell receptor beta chains were sequenced from one sample in a study of response to subunit inactivated influenza vaccine. TCRdb re-called the RT-PCR reads through MiXCR, storing one row per CDR3 protein. The sample yields 700,000 to 900,000 distinct CDR3 sequences, approximately 21% seen once. The sample consisted of PBMCs from blood, taken more than 4 days after vaccination. These receptors originate from a man over 45 who received an inactivated influenza vaccine.

The chain joins TRBV3-1 to TRBJ1-2, with D unclear. Trimming removed 4 bases from V and 5 bases from J, with 11 bases in between. Per the germline V gene, CDR1 is LGHDT and CDR2 is YNNKEL (reference sequence). This CDR3 is 13 amino acids long. As DNA, the CDR3 is TGTGCCAGCAGCCCCAAGGGTCGGTATGGCTACACCTTC. Translating gives CASSPKGRYGYTF. The full variable domain, its missing parts supplied by reference TRBV3-1 and TRBJ1-2, is DTAVSQTPKYLVTQMGNDKSIKCEQNLGHDTMYWYKQDSKKFLKIMFSYNNKELIINETVPNRFSPKSPDKAHLNLHINSLELGDSAVYFCASSPKGRYGYTFGSGTRLTVV.

The chain links TRBV7-2 to TRBJ1-1; D unclear. CDR1 is SGHTA and CDR2 is FQGNSA in the germline V gene. This CDR3 spans 15 amino acids. V gave up 0 bases and J gave up 2 bases, with 10 bases separating them. CDR3 loop: CASSLALVGNTEAFF. In DNA, the CDR3 is TGTGCCAGCAGCTTAGCGCTAGTCGGTAACACTGAAGCTTTCTTT.

This clonotype was observed at least ten times. The chain combines TRBV11-2 with TRBJ1-1; the D is unclear. CDR3 length equals 13 residues. V lost 5 bases and J lost 4, with 11 bases in between. From germline, CDR1 is SGHAT and CDR2 FQNNGV. The chain's CDR3 is CASSLTVVTEAFF. The CDR3 nucleotides are TGTGCCAGCAGCCTAACAGTGGTCACTGAAGCTTTCTTT.

The J gene is TRBJ2-1, the V gene TRBV24-1; 7 positions agree with TRBD1. The length of the CDR3 is 19 residues. Per germline, CDR1 KGHDR and CDR2 SFDVKD. V trimming: 5 bases; J trimming: 7 bases; junction bases outside the gene matches: 22. The CDR3, as DNA: TGTGCCACCAGTGGTGGACGAGACAGGGTTGGAGAAGGCCAAAATGAGCAGTTCTTC. It is translated as CATSGGRDRVGEGQNEQFF.

The chain joins TRBV24-1 to TRBJ2-3; tentative D call: TRBD1 (6 bases). The CDR3 consists of 13 residues. V lost 9 bases to trimming and J lost 5 bases, with 14 bases between them. Looked up from germline, CDR1 is KGHDR and CDR2 is SFDVKD. The CDR3 region is CATQHRDVDTQYF. CDR3 coding DNA: TGTGCCACCCAACACAGGGACGTAGATACGCAGTATTTT.

This clonotype was detected many times. The chain combines TRBV6-1 with TRBJ2-6; D is unresolved. V lost 6 bases and J lost 2, with 11 bases in between. The CDR3 totals 15 residues. From germline, CDR1 is MNHNS and CDR2 SASEGT. The CDR3: CASRQPGAGANVLTF. CDR3 DNA sequence: TGTGCCAGCAGGCAACCAGGTGCTGGGGCCAACGTCCTGACTTTC.

This clonotype was detected many times. This chain links TRBV6-2 or TRBV6-3 with TRBJ1-2; 7 nucleotides align to TRBD1. This CDR3 comprises 13 residues. The trim removed 6 bases at V and 5 bases at J, leaving 6 bases unmatched. Germline-derived CDR1 and CDR2 are MNHEY and SVGEGT. CDR3 region: CASSPGQAYGYTF. The CDR3 DNA sequence: TGTGCCAGCAGCCCCGGACAGGCGTATGGCTACACCTTC.

This clonotype was seen a few times. This rearrangement joins TRBV5-8 to TRBJ2-3; D is ambiguous. With 0 bases removed from V and 2 bases from J, the gap between germline ends came to 13 bases. From germline, CDR1 is SGHTS and CDR2 YDEGEE. The CDR3 runs 16 residues. The chain's CDR3 is CASSLGSRLTTDTQYF. DNA of the CDR3: TGTGCCAGCAGCTTGGGCAGTAGACTGACCACAGATACGCAGTATTTT.

The V and J genes are TRBV20-1 and TRBJ2-7; no clear D. There are 13 residues in the CDR3. Germline V gives CDR1 DFQATT, CDR2 SNEGSKA (reference sequence). Trimming stripped 3 bases from V and 3 bases from J, with 12 bases between. CDR3 protein: CSASSLDGYEQYF. The DNA for the CDR3 is TGCAGTGCTAGCTCCCTGGACGGCTACGAGCAGTACTTC.

This clonotype appeared a few times. The chain recombines TRBV20-1 with TRBJ1-2, with TRBD1 matching over 7 bases. The V gene end was trimmed by 2 bases and the J gene end by 0 bases; junction bases not matched to a gene: 3. Germline lookup yields CDR1 DFQATT and CDR2 SNEGSKA (reference sequence). This CDR3 is built from 14 residues. In nucleotides, the CDR3 is TGCAGTGCTAGACATACAGGGGCTAACTATGGCTACACCTTC. Amino acids: CSARHTGANYGYTF.

This clonotype was observed a single time. The gene calls are TRBV20-1 and TRBJ2-3; 7 nucleotides align to TRBD1. The germline V gene encodes CDR1 DFQATT and CDR2 SNEGSKA (reference sequence). The ends lost 3 bases at V and 2 bases at J; junction bases unmatched: 14. This CDR3 is 17 amino acids long. The CDR3 region is CSASSFRLGTDTDTQYF. The CDR3 bases are TGCAGTGCTAGCAGCTTCCGCCTCGGGACAGACACAGATACGCAGTATTTT.

This rearrangement joins TRBV10-3 to TRBJ2-7, with D perhaps matching TRBD1 or TRBD2 (5 bases each). CDR3 size: 11 residues. Germline V gene sequence: CDR1 ENHRY, CDR2 SYGVKD. The V end was cut by 10 bases, the J end by 5 bases, with 12 bases between. In DNA form, the CDR3 reads TGTGCCACCAGAGGGGTTCACGAGCAGTACTTC. As protein: CATRGVHEQYF.

The chain has TRBV29-1 and TRBJ1-1; D is unclear. CDR1 is SQVTM, CDR2 ANQGSEA, per germline. The CDR3 is 14 amino acids. V lost 0 bases and J 8 bases, leaving 16 bases between the germline ends. The CDR3 DNA reads TGCAGCGTTGAAGAAGGTCTCAGCGCTTCCGAAGCTTTCTTT. It translates to CSVEEGLSASEAFF.

The chain is built from TRBV28 and TRBJ2-3; D possibly corresponds to TRBD2 (6 bases). CDR1 and CDR2 from the germline V gene are MDHEN and SYDVKM. Trimming left V 2 bases short and J 6 bases short, with 12 bases between. The CDR3 is 14 residues long. The CDR3 sequence is CASSLGGSVDTQYF. The CDR3, as DNA: TGTGCCAGCAGTTTAGGGGGGAGTGTCGATACGCAGTATTTT.

The chain is built from TRBV5-1 and TRBJ2-7, with D possibly being TRBD1 (6 bases). CDR1 is SGHRS, CDR2 YFSETQ, per germline. Between the trimmed V and J ends, which lost 1 base and 2 bases, there was a span of 13 bases. The CDR3 runs 15 residues. The chain's CDR3 is CASSLMGHEAYEQYF. In DNA form, the CDR3 reads TGCGCCAGCAGCTTGATGGGACACGAAGCCTACGAGCAGTACTTC.

Ten or more counts support this clonotype. The CDR3 bases are TGTGCCAGCAGTGAGGAAGGTATTCCCGGGGAGCTGTTTTTT. Translating it yields CASSEEGIPGELFF. The chain has TRBV25-1 and TRBJ2-2, with D unresolved. This CDR3 is 14 amino acids long. Germline V gene sequence: CDR1 MGHDK, CDR2 SYGVNS. Trimming cost V 3 bases and J 6 bases, with 11 bases left between them.

Only a few counts were recorded for this clonotype. V gene TRBV11-2 combines with J gene TRBJ2-1, with 12 bases identical to TRBD2. Trimming took 4 bases from V and 3 from J; bases not matched to a gene: 13. Germline values: CDR1 SGHAT, CDR2 FQNNGV. CDR3 length equals 19 residues. CDR3 sequence: CASSSLFRTSGENYNEQFF. As DNA, the CDR3 is TGTGCCAGCAGCTCCCTTTTCAGGACTAGCGGGGAGAACTACAATGAGCAGTTCTTC.

Of note for this clonotype: At one end, the junction sequence differs from germline, possibly due to a read error. The rearrangement joins TRBV13 to TRBJ2-3, with 9 positions matching TRBD2. There are 18 residues in the CDR3. CDR1 is PRHDT, CDR2 FYEKMQ, per germline (reference sequence). CDR3 region: CASSYLAGGPFPPETQYF. Here the CDR3 DNA reads TGTGCCAGCAGCTACCTTGCGGGGGGGCCGTTTCCCCCAGAGACGCAGTATTTT.

This clonotype was detected ten times or more. One end of the junction does not line up with germline, which may come from a read error. The V and J genes are TRBV5-1 and TRBJ2-7; 9 bases line up with TRBD1. This CDR3 spans 12 amino acids. Germline V gives CDR1 SGHRS, CDR2 YFSETQ. DNA for the CDR3: TGTGCCAGCAGCTTGGGACAGGGCGAGCAGTACTTC. Residues: CASSLGQGEQYF.

This clonotype was picked up a small number of times. The chain recombines TRBV10-2 with TRBJ2-1; D is uncertain. Deletions cut 3 bases from V and 3 bases from J, with 6 bases between. This CDR3 region has 13 residues. Germline loops: CDR1 WSHSY, CDR2 SAAADI. The CDR3 DNA reads TGCGCCAGCAGTGACACACTCTACAATGAGCAGTTCTTC. Translation gives CASSDTLYNEQFF.

In this sample, this clonotype turned up a few times. This sequence joins TRBV5-6 and TRBJ2-2; D unresolved. The V and J ends lost 0 bases and 4 bases respectively, with 13 bases between them. Germline CDR1 SGHDT, CDR2 YYEEEE. The CDR3 length is 16 residues. This CDR3 is CASSLGFGQITGELFF. As DNA, the CDR3 is TGTGCCAGCAGCTTGGGTTTTGGGCAGATCACCGGGGAGCTGTTTTTT.

This clonotype was detected only a few times. V and J are TRBV20-1 and TRBJ2-1, with 12 bases identical to TRBD2. The ends lost 4 bases at V and 3 bases at J; junction bases unmatched: 4. CDR1 is DFQATT, CDR2 SNEGSKA, per germline (reference sequence). There are 15 residues in the CDR3. Here the CDR3 reads CSAKRTSGNYNEQFF. The DNA of the CDR3 is TGCAGTGCTAAAAGGACTAGCGGGAACTACAATGAGCAGTTCTTC.

This clonotype came up a few times. The chain combines TRBV4-3 with TRBJ1-2; D is unresolved. V dropped 2 bases and J dropped 5 bases, with 12 bases sitting between them. The CDR3 is made up of 14 amino acids. From germline, CDR1 is LGHNA and CDR2 YSLEER. The CDR3 here is CASSQRASGYGYTF. DNA for the CDR3: TGCGCCAGCAGCCAACGGGCCTCGGGGTATGGCTACACCTTC.

The gene calls are TRBV10-3 and TRBJ2-5, with 8 bases identical to TRBD1. V was pared by 8 bases and J by 4 bases, with 6 bases of the junction left unmatched. The CDR3 runs to 13 residues. The V gene's germline CDR1 is ENHRY and CDR2 SYGVKD. The DNA of the CDR3 is TGTGCCATCGCACAGGGGGTTGGAGAGACCCAGTACTTC. Translation gives CAIAQGVGETQYF.

This rearrangement joins TRBV7-2 to TRBJ2-3, with D unresolved. The CDR3 covers 16 residues. V lost 0 bases and J 0 bases, leaving 10 bases between the germline ends. In germline, CDR1 is SGHTA, CDR2 FQGNSA. CDR3 residues: CASSLARTDSTDTQYF. The CDR3 DNA sequence: TGTGCCAGCAGCTTAGCGCGAACAGATAGCACAGATACGCAGTATTTT.

In its sample, this clonotype was seen a few times. The chain recombines TRBV20-1 with TRBJ1-3; TRBD1 agrees at 9 bases. The CDR3 runs to 17 residues. Germline V CDR1 and CDR2: DFQATT, SNEGSKA (reference sequence). The junction had 6 bases not matched to a gene; V was cut back by 0 bases and J by 0 bases. As DNA, the CDR3 is TGCAGTGCTAGAGATCTAGGACAGGGGAGCTCTGGAAACACCATATATTTT. Protein sequence: CSARDLGQGSSGNTIYF.

There are many counts of this clonotype. The V gene is TRBV12-3 or TRBV12-4, the J gene TRBJ2-7; D is perhaps TRBD1 (6 bases). The CDR3 is 14 amino acids. Trimming removed 6 bases from V and 4 bases from J, with 16 bases in between. This CDR3 is CASSWTASHYEQYF. The CDR3 DNA follows: TGTGCCAGCAGCTGGACAGCCTCTCATTACGAGCAGTACTTC.

The chain uses TRBV29-1 and TRBJ2-7; 9 bases fit TRBD1. The CDR3 has 14 residues. CDR1 is SQVTM, CDR2 ANQGSEA, per germline. J was trimmed by 7 bases and V by 7 bases; bases with no gene match: 14. CDR3 DNA sequence: TGCAGCGCCCGAACCGGGACAGGGTTTCGGGAGCAGTACTTC. Translation gives CSARTGTGFREQYF.